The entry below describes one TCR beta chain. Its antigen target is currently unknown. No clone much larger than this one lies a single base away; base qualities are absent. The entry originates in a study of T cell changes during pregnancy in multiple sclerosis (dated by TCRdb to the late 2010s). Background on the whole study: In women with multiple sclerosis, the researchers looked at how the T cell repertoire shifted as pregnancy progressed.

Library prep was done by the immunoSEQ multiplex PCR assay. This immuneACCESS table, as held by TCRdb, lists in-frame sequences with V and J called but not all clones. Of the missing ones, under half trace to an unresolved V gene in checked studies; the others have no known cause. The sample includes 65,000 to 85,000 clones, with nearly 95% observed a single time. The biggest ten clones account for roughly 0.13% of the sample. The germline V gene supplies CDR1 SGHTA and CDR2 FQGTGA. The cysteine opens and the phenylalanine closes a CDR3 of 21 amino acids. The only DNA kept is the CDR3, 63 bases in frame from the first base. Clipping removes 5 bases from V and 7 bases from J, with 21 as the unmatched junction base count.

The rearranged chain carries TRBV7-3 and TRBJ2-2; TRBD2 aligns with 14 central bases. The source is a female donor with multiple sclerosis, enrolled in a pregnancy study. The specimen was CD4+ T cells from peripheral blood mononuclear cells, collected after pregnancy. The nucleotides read TGTGCCAGCAGCCCCTGGAATCCGGGGACTAGCGGGAGTCGAAGGAACGGGGAGCTGTTTTTT. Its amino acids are CASSPWNPGTSGSRRNGELFF.